This T cell receptor beta chain was recovered during a study of CXCR3-negative and CXCR3-positive naive CD8 T cells. Study-level results: In naive cells, CXCR3-negative and CXCR3-positive subsets had similar TRBV-TRBJ usage; memory cells differed.

This CDR3 spans 17 amino acids. Germline values: CDR1 KGHSY, CDR2 FQNENV. Of note for this clonotype: Its cognate antigen is unknown.

The authors made the TRB cDNA libraries by 5' RACE using UMI labels. From the 5' RACE reads, TCRdb lists one entry per CDR3 protein and no DNA. In total, the table holds some 38,000 distinct CDR3 sequences. Sequenced input: memory CD8+ T cells from blood. V is TRBV16 and J is TRBJ2-3; the TRBD1 assignment by TCRdb is unverifiable without DNA. This TCR derives from a human donor in good health. Some clones in this sample may be carry-over from other donors' samples. CDR3: CASSPPFKGQGQDTQYF. The whole variable domain, remainder taken from reference TRBV16 and TRBJ2-3, is GEEVAQTPKHLVRGEGQKAKLYCAPIKGHSYVFWYQQVLKNEFKFLISFQNENVFDETGMPKERFSAKCLPNSPCSLEIQATKLEDSAVYFCASSPPFKGQGQDTQYFGPGTRLTVL.